This T cell receptor (beta chain) was sequenced during a study of cytomegalovirus exposure and HLA in healthy donors. Study outcomes and limitations: In an earlier analysis, about 90% or about 30%: the productive usage of most TCR beta V segments.

The PCR contained 60 Vbeta and 13 Jbeta primers. Using immunoSEQ multiplex PCR, the repertoire was profiled, and TCRdb retains in-frame clones only, with some absent. Counted here are fewer than 100,000 clones, roughly 79% occurring once; the ten biggest clones make up under 4%. With 2 bases removed from V and 4 bases from J, the gap between germline ends came to 14 bases. CDR3 size: 14 residues. The germline gives CDR1 GTSNPN, CDR2 SVGIG (reference sequence). With respect to this clone: No antigen is known for it.

Sequencing was performed on PBMCs. This sequence joins TRBV30 and TRBJ1-1; the D gene is possibly TRBD1 (6 bases). The receptor's source is a woman between 40 and 55 years old in good health and CMV-seronegative. CDR3 nucleotides: TGTGCCTGGAGTCGTCTGGGAGGGGGCACTGAAGCTTTCTTT. Amino acids: CAWSRLGGGTEAFF.